Below, 20 T cell receptor beta chains from the same sample are listed, as sequenced in a study of blood T cell repertoires in COVID-19. The protocol was immunoSEQ multiplex PCR, while the TCRdb copy is restricted to in-frame clones and leaves out a portion. This sample carries 150,000 to 200,000 clones, about 90% of them seen once, and the ten largest clones take approximately 9.4%. The sample was PBMCs or T cells enriched from blood (not recorded which). These receptors all come from a woman under 30 who had recovered from COVID-19.

This clone occurred once. This sequence joins TRBV12-3 or TRBV12-4 and TRBJ2-2; maybe TRBD1 (5 bases). Trimming took off 5 bases at V and 5 bases at J, with 9 bases between the two ends. This CDR3 is built from 13 residues. This CDR3 is CASSRQLTGELFF. In DNA, the CDR3 is TGTGCCAGCAGTCGACAGCTTACCGGGGAGCTGTTTTTT.

This chain joins TRBV27 and TRBJ2-5, with unresolved D. The V end was cut by 7 bases, the J end by 2 bases, with 11 bases between. Per germline, CDR1 MNHEY and CDR2 SMNVEV (reference sequence). The CDR3 has 13 residues. The CDR3 is CASTTKEQETQYF. The DNA for the CDR3 is TGTGCCAGCACCACGAAGGAGCAAGAGACCCAGTACTTC.

This clone came up once. The rearrangement links TRBV4-3 to TRBJ2-1, with 10 bases that match TRBD2. CDR3 length: 18 amino acids. V was pared by 4 bases and J by 14 bases, with 23 bases of the junction left unmatched. Germline V lookup: CDR1 LGHNA, CDR2 YSLEER. CDR3 DNA sequence: TGCGCCAGCAGCCCCCGGCTTGGCCCCCAGCGGGGGGGCGGAATTGAGTTCTTC. It specifies CASSPRLGPQRGGGIEFF.

The J gene is TRBJ2-3, the V gene TRBV2; a possible D gene is TRBD1 (5 bases). The CDR3 consists of 13 residues. The ends were cut back, 4 bases at V and 5 bases at J, with 10 bases in the middle. Germline V gene lookup returns CDR1 SNHLY and CDR2 FYNNEI. DNA for the CDR3: TGTGCCAGCAGTGGACAGACCGGAGATACGCAGTATTTT. Its translation is CASSGQTGDTQYF.

V gene TRBV15 combines with J gene TRBJ2-7; D is possibly TRBD2 (6 bases). The germline V and J ends were trimmed by 4 bases and 5 bases, with 12 bases remaining between them. CDR1 is LNHNV, CDR2 YYDKDF, per germline (reference sequence). The CDR3 spans 13 residues. The CDR3 DNA is TGTGCCACCAGCACGGGGGTATTCGACGAGCAGTACTTC. Translating gives CATSTGVFDEQYF.

This clone was picked up one time. V gene TRBV29-1 combines with J gene TRBJ2-6, with a tentative D call TRBD2 (6 bases). Germline V CDR1 and CDR2: SQVTM, ANQGSEA. V was shortened by 6 bases and J by 0 bases, with 12 bases between the two germline ends. CDR3 length: 15 amino acids. The CDR3 DNA reads as TGCAGCGTCGGGACTCGCGACTCTGGGGCCAACGTCCTGACTTTC. Amino acids: CSVGTRDSGANVLTF.

CDR3 loop: CASSQDLGGFGNSPLHF. CDR3 sequence (DNA): TGTGCCAGCAGCCAAGATCTAGGGGGCTTTGGGAATTCACCCCTCCACTTT. This chain joins TRBV3-1 (or the pseudogene TRBV3-2) and TRBJ1-6; 7 bases line up with TRBD1. The junction had 9 bases not matched to a gene; V was cut back by 0 bases and J by 7 bases. This CDR3 is built from 17 residues. In germline, CDR1 is LGHDT, CDR2 YNNKEL (reference sequence).

This chain joins TRBV27 and TRBJ2-7; 9 nucleotides align to TRBD1. This CDR3 region has 13 residues. The junction had 4 bases not matched to a gene; V was cut back by 5 bases and J by 5 bases. The germline CDR1 and CDR2 sequences are MNHEY and SMNVEV (reference sequence). The DNA of the CDR3 is TGTGCCAGCAGTCTGGACAGGGGAAACGAGCAGTACTTC. Amino acid sequence: CASSLDRGNEQYF.

The rearrangement uses TRBV5-4 and TRBJ1-6; the D is unclear. From germline, CDR1 is SGHNT and CDR2 YYREEE (reference sequence). This CDR3 is built from 13 residues. V was shortened by 4 bases and J by 7 bases, with 9 bases between the two germline ends. In DNA form, the CDR3 reads TGTGCCAGCAGCAATAACTGGAATTCACCCCTCCACTTT. It specifies CASSNNWNSPLHF.

The V and J genes are TRBV9 and TRBJ2-1, with TRBD2 as a possible D gene (5 bases). The CDR3 consists of 16 residues. Trimming shortened V by 7 bases and J by 0 bases, and 17 bases separated the two germline ends. The germline gives CDR1 SGDLS, CDR2 YYNGEE. The CDR3 sequence is CASSGSLFSSYNEQFF. CDR3 in DNA: TGTGCCAGCTCGGGGTCGCTGTTTAGCTCCTACAATGAGCAGTTCTTC.

CDR3 loop: CASSSLLEQYF. In DNA form, the CDR3 reads TGTGCCAGCAGTTCCCTCCTAGAGCAGTACTTC. The chain has TRBV6-2 or TRBV6-3 and TRBJ2-7; D is unclear. The CDR3 is made up of 11 amino acids. The ends were cut back, 4 bases at V and 7 bases at J, with 8 bases in the middle. The germline gives CDR1 MNHEY, CDR2 SVGEGT.

This clone was seen only a few times. J is TRBJ1-1 and V is TRBV7-2, with 7 bases that match TRBD1. This CDR3 has 14 amino acids. From germline, CDR1 is SGHTA and CDR2 FQGNSA. Unmatched junction bases numbered 4, after V lost 5 bases and J lost 1 base. The DNA of the CDR3 is TGTGCCAGCAGCACATACAGGGGGAACACTGAAGCTTTCTTT. Its translation is CASSTYRGNTEAFF.

This chain connects TRBV5-4 to TRBJ2-3, with a possible D match to TRBD2 (6 bases). The CDR3 has 16 amino acids. Trimming left V 4 bases short and J 6 bases short, with 21 bases between. The germline CDR1 and CDR2 sequences are SGHNT and YYREEE (reference sequence). The chain's CDR3 is CASSPHGGTTEDTQYF. DNA for the CDR3: TGTGCCAGCAGCCCCCATGGGGGGACCACGGAGGATACGCAGTATTTT.

The rearrangement links TRBV7-8 to TRBJ1-2; tentative D call: TRBD1 (6 bases). CDR3 length: 14 amino acids. CDR1 is SGHVS and CDR2 is FQNEAQ in the germline V gene. The V end lost 3 bases, the J end lost 5 bases, and 13 bases lay between the germline ends. CDR3 protein: CASSLSGQSYGYTF. The CDR3 coding sequence is TGTGCCAGCAGCTTGTCTGGACAGAGTTATGGCTACACCTTC.

The genes are TRBV6-5 and TRBJ2-7; no clear D gene. CDR1 is MNHEY and CDR2 is SVGAGI in the germline V gene. This CDR3 contains 12 residues. V lost 5 bases to trimming and J lost 2 bases, with 7 bases between them. This CDR3 is CASSSETYEQYF. The DNA for the CDR3 is TGTGCCAGCAGTAGTGAGACCTACGAGCAGTACTTC.

The chain links TRBV14 to TRBJ1-2, with 11 bases matching TRBD1. Germline CDR1 SGHDN, CDR2 FVKESK. CDR3 length equals 18 residues. With 3 bases clipped from V and 2 bases from J, the junction kept 11 bases outside the gene matches. This chain's CDR3 is CASSQKIGQGASNYGYTF. As DNA, the CDR3 is TGTGCCAGCAGCCAGAAAATCGGACAGGGGGCCAGCAACTATGGCTACACCTTC.

The J gene is TRBJ1-3, the V gene TRBV4-3, with a weak D call TRBD1 (5 bases). V was clipped by 2 bases and J by 2 bases, with 16 bases between them. The germline V gene has CDR1 LGHNA and CDR2 YSLEER. This CDR3 contains 17 residues. This CDR3 is CASSQRGGEGPGNTIYF. In DNA form, the CDR3 reads TGCGCCAGCAGCCAACGAGGAGGGGAAGGGCCTGGAAACACCATATATTTT.

The chain has TRBV29-1 and TRBJ1-5; D ambiguous. The CDR3 length is 13 residues. Germline assignment: CDR1 SQVTM and CDR2 ANQGSEA. V shed 4 bases and J shed 3 bases, with 10 bases lying between them. The CDR3 DNA is TGCAGCGTTGGAGGAGGGCTCAATCAGCCCCAGCATTTT. Encoded protein: CSVGGGLNQPQHF.

This CDR3 is CASRIARDTIYGYTF. In DNA form, the CDR3 reads TGTGCCAGCAGGATAGCTCGGGACACCATCTATGGCTACACCTTC. This rearrangement joins TRBV28 to TRBJ1-2; a weak D match, TRBD1 (6 bases). Between the trimmed V and J ends, which lost 6 bases and 4 bases, there was a span of 18 bases. The CDR3 is 15 amino acids. Germline V gene sequence: CDR1 MDHEN, CDR2 SYDVKM.

The chain is built from TRBV15 and TRBJ1-2; D ambiguous. The CDR3 totals 14 residues. The germline CDR1 and CDR2 sequences are LNHNV and YYDKDF (reference sequence). Trimming took 11 bases from V and 6 from J, leaving 22 bases between them. The CDR3 DNA is TGTGCCGCCACCGCCGGTCTCCCATTGGATGGCTACACCTTC. Translated, it gives CAATAGLPLDGYTF.